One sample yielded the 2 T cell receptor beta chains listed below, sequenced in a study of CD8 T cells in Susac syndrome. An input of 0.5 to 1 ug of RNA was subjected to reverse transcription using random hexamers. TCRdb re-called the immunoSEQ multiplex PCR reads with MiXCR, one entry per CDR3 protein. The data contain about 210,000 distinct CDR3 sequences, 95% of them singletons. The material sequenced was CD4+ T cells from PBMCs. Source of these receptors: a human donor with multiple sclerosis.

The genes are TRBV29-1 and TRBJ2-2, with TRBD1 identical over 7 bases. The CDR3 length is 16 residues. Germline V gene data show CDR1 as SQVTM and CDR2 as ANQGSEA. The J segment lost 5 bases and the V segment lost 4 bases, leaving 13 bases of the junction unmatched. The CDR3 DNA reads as TGCAGCGTTGGCGGAACGGGACAGACGGCGACCGGGGAGCTGTTTTTT. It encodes CSVGGTGQTATGELFF.

CDR3 coding DNA: TGTGCCACCGTGCACGAGCAGTACTTC. Its protein product is CATVHEQYF. The chain joins TRBV24-1 to TRBJ2-7; D is ambiguous. Germline CDR1 is KGHDR and CDR2 is SFDVKD. The ends were cut back, 9 bases at V and 5 bases at J, with 4 bases in the middle. The CDR3 has 9 amino acids.